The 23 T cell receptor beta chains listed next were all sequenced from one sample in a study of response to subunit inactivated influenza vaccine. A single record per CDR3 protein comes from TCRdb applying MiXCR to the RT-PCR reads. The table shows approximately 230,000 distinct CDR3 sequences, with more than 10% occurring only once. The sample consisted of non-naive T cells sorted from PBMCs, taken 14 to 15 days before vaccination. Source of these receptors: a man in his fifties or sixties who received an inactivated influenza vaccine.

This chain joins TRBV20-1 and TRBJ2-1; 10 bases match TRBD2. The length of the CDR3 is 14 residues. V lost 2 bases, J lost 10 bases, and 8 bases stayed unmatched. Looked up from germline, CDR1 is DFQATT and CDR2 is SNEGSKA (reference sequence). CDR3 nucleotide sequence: TGCAGTGCTAGAACCCAGACTAGCGGGCGAGAGCAGTTCTTC. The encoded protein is CSARTQTSGREQFF.

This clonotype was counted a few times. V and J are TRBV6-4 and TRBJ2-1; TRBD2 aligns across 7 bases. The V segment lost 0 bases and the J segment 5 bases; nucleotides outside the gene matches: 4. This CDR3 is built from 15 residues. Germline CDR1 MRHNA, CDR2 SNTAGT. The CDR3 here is CASSDSSGGNNEQFF. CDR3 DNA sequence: TGTGCCAGCAGTGACTCTTCCGGGGGGAACAATGAGCAGTTCTTC.

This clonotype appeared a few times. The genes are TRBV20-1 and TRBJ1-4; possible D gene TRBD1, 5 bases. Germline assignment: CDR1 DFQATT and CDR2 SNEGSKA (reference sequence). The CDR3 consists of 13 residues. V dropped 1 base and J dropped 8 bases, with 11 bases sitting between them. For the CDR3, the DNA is TGCAGTGCTAGAGGGGGGGTAGGGGAAAAACTGTTTTTT. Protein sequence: CSARGGVGEKLFF.

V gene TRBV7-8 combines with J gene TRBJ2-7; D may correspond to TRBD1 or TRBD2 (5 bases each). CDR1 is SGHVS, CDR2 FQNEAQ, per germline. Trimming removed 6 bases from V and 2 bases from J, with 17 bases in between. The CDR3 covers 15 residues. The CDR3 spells CASRYGTTGPYEQYF. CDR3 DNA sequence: TGTGCCAGCAGGTACGGGACGACCGGCCCCTACGAGCAGTACTTC.

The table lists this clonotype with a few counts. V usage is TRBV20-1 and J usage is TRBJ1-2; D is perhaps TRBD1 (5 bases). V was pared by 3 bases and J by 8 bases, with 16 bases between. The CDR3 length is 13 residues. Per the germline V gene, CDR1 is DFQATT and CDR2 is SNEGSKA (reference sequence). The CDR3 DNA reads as TGCAGTGCTAGCCTCCTCGGGGCAGAGGGCTACACCTTC. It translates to CSASLLGAEGYTF.

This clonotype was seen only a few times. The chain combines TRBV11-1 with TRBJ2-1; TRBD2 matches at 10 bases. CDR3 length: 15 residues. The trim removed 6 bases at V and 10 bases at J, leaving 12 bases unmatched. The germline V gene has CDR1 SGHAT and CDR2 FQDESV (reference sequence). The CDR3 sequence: CASSRSSGRFEEQFF. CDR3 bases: TGTGCCAGCAGTAGAAGTAGCGGGAGGTTCGAGGAGCAGTTCTTC.

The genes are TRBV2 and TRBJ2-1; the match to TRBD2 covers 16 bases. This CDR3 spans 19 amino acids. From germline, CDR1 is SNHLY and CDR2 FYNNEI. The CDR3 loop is CTCSSGTSGRARSYNEQFF. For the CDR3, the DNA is TGTACCTGCAGTTCAGGGACTAGCGGGAGGGCCAGGTCCTACAATGAGCAGTTCTTC.

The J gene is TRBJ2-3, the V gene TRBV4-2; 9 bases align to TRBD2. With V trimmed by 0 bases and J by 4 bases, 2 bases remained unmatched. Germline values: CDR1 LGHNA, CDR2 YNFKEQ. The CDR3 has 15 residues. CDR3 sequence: CASSQERGGPDTQYF. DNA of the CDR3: TGTGCCAGCAGCCAAGAGCGGGGGGGCCCAGATACGCAGTATTTT.

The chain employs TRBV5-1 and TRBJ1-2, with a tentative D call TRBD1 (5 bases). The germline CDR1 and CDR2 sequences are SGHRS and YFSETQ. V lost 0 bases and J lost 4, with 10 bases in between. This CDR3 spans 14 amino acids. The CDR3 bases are TGCGCCAGCAGCTTGGCGGCAGGGCTCTATGGCTACACCTTC. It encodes CASSLAAGLYGYTF.

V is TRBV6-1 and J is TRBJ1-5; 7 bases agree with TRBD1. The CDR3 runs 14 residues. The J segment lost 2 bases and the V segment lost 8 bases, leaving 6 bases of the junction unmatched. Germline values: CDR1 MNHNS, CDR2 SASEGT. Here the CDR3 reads CASREGAGNQPQHF. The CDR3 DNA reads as TGTGCCAGCCGAGAGGGGGCTGGCAATCAGCCCCAGCATTTT.

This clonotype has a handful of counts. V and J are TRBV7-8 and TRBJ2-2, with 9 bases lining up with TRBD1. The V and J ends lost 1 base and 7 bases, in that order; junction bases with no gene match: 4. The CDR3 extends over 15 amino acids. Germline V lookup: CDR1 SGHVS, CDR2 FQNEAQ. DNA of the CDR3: TGTGCCAGCAGCTTAGACAGGGGGCCTTACGGGGAGCTGTTTTTT. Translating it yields CASSLDRGPYGELFF.

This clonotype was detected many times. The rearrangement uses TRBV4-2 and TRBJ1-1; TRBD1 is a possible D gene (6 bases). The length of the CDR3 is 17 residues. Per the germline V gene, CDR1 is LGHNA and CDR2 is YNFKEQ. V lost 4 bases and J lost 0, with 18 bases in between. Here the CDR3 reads CASSLPEGGTLNTEAFF. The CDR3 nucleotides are TGTGCCAGCAGCCTACCTGAGGGGGGGACCTTGAACACTGAAGCTTTCTTT.

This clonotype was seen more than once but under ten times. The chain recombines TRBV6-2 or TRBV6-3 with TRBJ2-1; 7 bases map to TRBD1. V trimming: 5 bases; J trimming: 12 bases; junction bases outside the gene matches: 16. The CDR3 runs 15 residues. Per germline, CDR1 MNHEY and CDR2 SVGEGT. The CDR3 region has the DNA TGTGCCAGCAGTCTTCCTGACAGGGTTCGTTTCAGGCAGTTCTTC. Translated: CASSLPDRVRFRQFF.

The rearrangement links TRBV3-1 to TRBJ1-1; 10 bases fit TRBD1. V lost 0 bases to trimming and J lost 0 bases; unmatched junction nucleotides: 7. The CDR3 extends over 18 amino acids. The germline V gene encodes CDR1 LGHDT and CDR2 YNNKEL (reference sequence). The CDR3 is CASSQDQKTGGMNTEAFF. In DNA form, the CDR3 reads TGTGCCAGCAGCCAAGATCAAAAGACAGGGGGCATGAACACTGAAGCTTTCTTT.

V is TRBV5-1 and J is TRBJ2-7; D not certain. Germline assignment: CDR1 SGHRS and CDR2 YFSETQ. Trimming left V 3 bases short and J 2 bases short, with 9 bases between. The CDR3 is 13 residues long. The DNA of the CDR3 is TGCGCCAGCAGCTCCCATTCAGCCTACGAGCAGTACTTC. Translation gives CASSSHSAYEQYF.

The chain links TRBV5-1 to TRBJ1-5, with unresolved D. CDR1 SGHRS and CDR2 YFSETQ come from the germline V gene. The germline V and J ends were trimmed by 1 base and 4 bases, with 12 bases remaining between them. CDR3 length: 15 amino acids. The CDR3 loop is CASSLRHAPNQPQHF. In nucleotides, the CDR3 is TGCGCCAGCAGCTTGCGGCACGCACCAAATCAGCCCCAGCATTTT.

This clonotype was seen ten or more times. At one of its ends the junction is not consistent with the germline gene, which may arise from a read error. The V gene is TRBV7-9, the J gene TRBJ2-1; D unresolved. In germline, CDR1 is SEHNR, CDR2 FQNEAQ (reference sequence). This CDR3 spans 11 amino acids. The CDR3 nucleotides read TGCGCCAGCAGCTTGGACAATGAGCAGTTCTTC. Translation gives CASSLDNEQFF.

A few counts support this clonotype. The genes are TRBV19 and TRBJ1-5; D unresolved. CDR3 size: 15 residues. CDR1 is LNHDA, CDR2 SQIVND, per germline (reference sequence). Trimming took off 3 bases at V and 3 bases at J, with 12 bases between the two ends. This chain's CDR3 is CASSMRSTPNQPQHF. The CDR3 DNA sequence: TGTGCCAGTAGTATGAGGTCCACGCCCAATCAGCCCCAGCATTTT.

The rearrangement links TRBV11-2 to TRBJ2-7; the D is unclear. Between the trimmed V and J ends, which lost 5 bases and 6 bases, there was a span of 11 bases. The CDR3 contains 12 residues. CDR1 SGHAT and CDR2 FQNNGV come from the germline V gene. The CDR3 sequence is CASSPSVAEQYF. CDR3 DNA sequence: TGTGCCAGCAGCCCCAGTGTTGCCGAGCAGTACTTC.

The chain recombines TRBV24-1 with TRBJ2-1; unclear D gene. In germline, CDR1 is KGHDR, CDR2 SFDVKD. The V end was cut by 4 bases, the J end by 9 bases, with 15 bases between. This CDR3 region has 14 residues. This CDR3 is CATSETPSRSEQFF. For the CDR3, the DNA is TGTGCCACCAGTGAAACACCCTCTAGGAGTGAGCAGTTCTTC.

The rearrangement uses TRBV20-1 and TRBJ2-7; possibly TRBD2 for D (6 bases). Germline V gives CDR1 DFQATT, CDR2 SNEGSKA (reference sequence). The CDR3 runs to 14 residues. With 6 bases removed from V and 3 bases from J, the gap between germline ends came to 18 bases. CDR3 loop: CSAAPGLMNYEQYF. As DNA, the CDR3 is TGCAGTGCGGCCCCGGGACTGATGAACTACGAGCAGTACTTC.

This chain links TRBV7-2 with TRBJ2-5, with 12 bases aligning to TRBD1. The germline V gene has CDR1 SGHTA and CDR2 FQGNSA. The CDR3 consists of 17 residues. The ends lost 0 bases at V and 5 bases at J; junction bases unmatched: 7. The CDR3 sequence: CASSLALGTGGGETQYF. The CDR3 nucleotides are TGTGCCAGCAGCTTAGCCCTAGGGACAGGGGGCGGGGAGACCCAGTACTTC.

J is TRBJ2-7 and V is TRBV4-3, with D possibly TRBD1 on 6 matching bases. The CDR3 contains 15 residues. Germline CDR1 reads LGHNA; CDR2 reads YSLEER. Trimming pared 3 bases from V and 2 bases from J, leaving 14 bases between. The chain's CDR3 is CASSQGQGIPYEQYF. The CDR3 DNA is TGCGCCAGCAGCCAGGGGCAGGGGATCCCCTACGAGCAGTACTTC.